This T cell receptor beta chain is from a study of identical twins. Study observations and caveats: Monozygotic twin pairs showed more out-of-frame TCR alpha sharing than models estimated. The abundant beta clonotypes from cord blood had fewer insertions, and memory repertoires had none of this.

MiXCR, run by TCRdb on the 5' RACE reads, gives a single entry per CDR3 protein. The sample contains a few hundred thousand distinct CDR3 sequences, 15% to 20% of which appear only once. In regard to this clonotype: Antigen unknown.

This CDR3 has 15 residues. V shed 4 bases and J shed 3 bases, with 14 bases lying between them. Sequenced: naive T cells sorted from blood. The clonotype comes from a man in his fifties in good health. This chain joins TRBV12-3 or TRBV12-4 and TRBJ2-3; weak D call: TRBD2 (6 bases). CDR3 nucleotides: TGTGCCAGCAGTTCTAGCGTTTTAATAACAGATACGCAGTATTTT. It specifies CASSSSVLITDTQYF.